This is a list of T cell receptor beta chains from one sample in a study of T cell responses to AZD1222 COVID-19 vaccine. Using immunoSEQ multiplex PCR, the repertoire was profiled, and TCRdb retains in-frame clones only, with some absent. The repertoire consists of around 120,000 clones, with roughly nine tenths occurring once and the leading ten covering roughly 1.5%. Sequenced here: peripheral blood, sampled 28 days after the second AZD1222 dose. These receptors came from an adult who received the AZD1222 COVID-19 vaccine. Both conserved end residues are trimmed from each CDR3. Fields, in order: CDR3 protein, CDR3 length, V gene, D gene. D genes are given only for firm matches.

CDR3 protein: ASSPEPQWGGYT; CDR3 length: 12; V gene: TRBV18; D gene: NA
CDR3 protein: ASERLAGIFSYNEQF; CDR3 length: 15; V gene: TRBV12-5; D gene: TRBD2
CDR3 protein: SASGENTGELF; CDR3 length: 11; V gene: TRBV20-1; D gene: NA
CDR3 protein: ASSYENGAGELF; CDR3 length: 12; V gene: TRBV7-3; D gene: NA
CDR3 protein: ASSALVGLPYNEQF; CDR3 length: 14; V gene: TRBV7-6; D gene: NA
CDR3 protein: ASSRETSGRMTGELF; CDR3 length: 15; V gene: TRBV2; D gene: TRBD2
CDR3 protein: ASSLPYGYT; CDR3 length: 9; V gene: TRBV12-3/TRBV12-4; D gene: NA
CDR3 protein: ASSPTASNYGYT; CDR3 length: 12; V gene: TRBV18; D gene: NA
CDR3 protein: ASRSGGPPLSYEQY; CDR3 length: 14; V gene: TRBV28; D gene: NA
CDR3 protein: ASSYRQSYEQY; CDR3 length: 11; V gene: TRBV6-5; D gene: NA
CDR3 protein: ASRGREAEAF; CDR3 length: 10; V gene: TRBV6-6; D gene: NA
CDR3 protein: AISEWERDTSNYGYT; CDR3 length: 15; V gene: TRBV10-3; D gene: NA
CDR3 protein: ASSEGNREGGYT; CDR3 length: 12; V gene: TRBV28; D gene: NA
CDR3 protein: ASSLGAGGRGYT; CDR3 length: 12; V gene: TRBV7-9; D gene: TRBD1
CDR3 protein: ASSVGQEDYGYT; CDR3 length: 12; V gene: TRBV9; D gene: NA
CDR3 protein: ASSPTGAYEQY; CDR3 length: 11; V gene: TRBV11-3; D gene: NA
CDR3 protein: ASSHRTGGAYEQY; CDR3 length: 13; V gene: TRBV4-1; D gene: TRBD1
CDR3 protein: SVGQANTEAF; CDR3 length: 10; V gene: TRBV29-1; D gene: TRBD1
CDR3 protein: ASSAGQAFPTEAF; CDR3 length: 13; V gene: TRBV9; D gene: TRBD1
CDR3 protein: ASSMVDRSNTEAF; CDR3 length: 13; V gene: TRBV19; D gene: TRBD1
CDR3 protein: ASSLEPPDSSYEQY; CDR3 length: 14; V gene: TRBV5-1; D gene: NA
CDR3 protein: ASSSRPIGEQF; CDR3 length: 11; V gene: TRBV28; D gene: NA